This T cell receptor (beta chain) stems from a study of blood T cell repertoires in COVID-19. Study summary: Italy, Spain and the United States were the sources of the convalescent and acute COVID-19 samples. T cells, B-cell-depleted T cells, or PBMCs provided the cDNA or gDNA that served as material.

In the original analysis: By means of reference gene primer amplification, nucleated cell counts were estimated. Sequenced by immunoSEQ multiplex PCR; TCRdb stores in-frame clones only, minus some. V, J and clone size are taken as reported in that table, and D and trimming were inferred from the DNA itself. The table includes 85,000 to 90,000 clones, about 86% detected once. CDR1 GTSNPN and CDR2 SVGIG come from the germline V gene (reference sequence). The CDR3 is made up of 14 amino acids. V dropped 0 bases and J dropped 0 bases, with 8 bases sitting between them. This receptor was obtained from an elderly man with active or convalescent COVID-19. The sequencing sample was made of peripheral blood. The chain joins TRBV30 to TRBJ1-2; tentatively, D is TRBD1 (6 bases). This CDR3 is CAWSVQGPNYGYTF. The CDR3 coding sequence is TGTGCCTGGAGTGTCCAGGGGCCTAACTATGGCTACACCTTC.